This TCR beta chain came from a study of blood T cell repertoires in COVID-19. All enrollees were roughly 18 to 90 years old and from fewer than 25 US areas. Authors' data handling: It was from reference gene primer amplification that nucleated cell counts were estimated. Sequencing used immunoSEQ multiplex PCR; TCRdb keeps in-frame clones, though not all of them. V, J and clone size were drawn from that table, and D and trimming were deduced from the DNA. The repertoire holds over 250,000 clones, with more than 75% as singletons. Trimming shortened V by 2 bases and J by 4 bases, and 10 bases separated the two germline ends. The CDR3 contains 14 residues. CDR1 is SGDLS and CDR2 is YYNGEE in the germline V gene.

Sequenced input: PBMCs or T cells enriched from blood (not recorded which). This clonotype was obtained from a man in his sixties who had recovered from COVID-19. The chain recombines TRBV9 with TRBJ1-5; D remains ambiguous. CDR3 coding DNA: TGTGCCAGCAGCGTGATGGCAGAAAATCAGCCCCAGCATTTT. It translates to CASSVMAENQPQHF.